The T cell receptor beta chain described here comes from a study of cytomegalovirus exposure and HLA in healthy donors. Study summary: About 179 million T cells yielded some 120 million unique TCR beta sequences in earlier analysis.

The V and J ends lost 10 bases and 3 bases respectively, with 9 bases between them. The germline gives CDR1 ENHRY, CDR2 SYGVKD. The CDR3 has 11 residues. Primers for the PCR totalled 60 Vbeta and 13 Jbeta. TCRdb's table, derived via immunoSEQ multiplex PCR, lists solely in-frame clones and lacks some. The sample contains 100,000 to 120,000 clones, about three quarters of which appear only once. Likely unrecorded immune exposures existed in these nominally healthy donors. This clone was observed a few times. This receptor was identified in a woman between 35 and 50 years old in good health and CMV-seropositive. Sequencing used PBMCs. The rearrangement joins TRBV10-3 to TRBJ1-1, with D maybe TRBD1 (5 bases). The CDR3 spells CATGHDTEAFF. The DNA of the CDR3 is TGTGCCACCGGACATGACACTGAAGCTTTCTTT.